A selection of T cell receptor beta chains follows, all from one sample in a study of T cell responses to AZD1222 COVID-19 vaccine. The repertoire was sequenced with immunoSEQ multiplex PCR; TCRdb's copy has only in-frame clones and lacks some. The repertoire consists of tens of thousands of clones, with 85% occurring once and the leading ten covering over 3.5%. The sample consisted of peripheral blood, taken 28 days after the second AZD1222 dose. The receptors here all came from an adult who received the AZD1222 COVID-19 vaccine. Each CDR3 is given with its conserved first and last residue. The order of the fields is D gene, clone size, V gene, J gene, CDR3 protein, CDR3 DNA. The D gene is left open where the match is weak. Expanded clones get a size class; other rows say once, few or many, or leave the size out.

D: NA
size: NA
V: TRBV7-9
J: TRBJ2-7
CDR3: CASSLEGLYEQYF
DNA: TGTGCCAGCAGCTTGGAGGGGCTCTACGAGCAGTACTTC

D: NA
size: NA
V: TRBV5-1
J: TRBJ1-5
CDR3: CASSLEVGRDQPQHF
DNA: TGCGCCAGCAGCTTGGAAGTGGGCCGTGATCAGCCCCAGCATTTT

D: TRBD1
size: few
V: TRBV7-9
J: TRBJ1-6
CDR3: CASSPSETGANSPLHF
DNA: TGTGCCAGCAGCCCCTCAGAGACAGGGGCTAATTCACCCCTCCACTTT

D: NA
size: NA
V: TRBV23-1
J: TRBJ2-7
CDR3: CASSLMRWSVYEQYF
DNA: TGCGCCAGCAGTCTTATGCGGTGGAGTGTCTACGAGCAGTACTTC

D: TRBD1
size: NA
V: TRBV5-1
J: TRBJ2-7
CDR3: CASSLDRGSGQYF
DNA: TGCGCCAGCAGCTTAGACAGGGGTAGTGGGCAGTACTTC

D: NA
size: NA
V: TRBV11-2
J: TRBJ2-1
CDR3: CASSPLPYNEQFF
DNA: TGTGCCAGCAGCCCCCTCCCCTACAATGAGCAGTTCTTC

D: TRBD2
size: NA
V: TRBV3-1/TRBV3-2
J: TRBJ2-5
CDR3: CASSHFPSGGPQETQYF
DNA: TGTGCCAGCAGCCACTTTCCTAGCGGGGGACCCCAAGAGACCCAGTACTTC

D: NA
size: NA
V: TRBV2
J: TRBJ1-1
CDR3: CASLLMNTEAFF
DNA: TGTGCCAGCCTGCTTATGAACACTGAAGCTTTCTTT

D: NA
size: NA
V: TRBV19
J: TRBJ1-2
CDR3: CASSISLDYGYTF
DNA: TGTGCCAGTAGTATTTCTTTGGACTATGGCTACACCTTC

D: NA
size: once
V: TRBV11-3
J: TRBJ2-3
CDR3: CASSRGGTDTQYF
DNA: TGTGCCAGCAGCCGAGGGGGCACAGATACGCAGTATTTT

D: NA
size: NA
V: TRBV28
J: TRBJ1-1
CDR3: CASSPRPLNTEAFF
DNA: TGTGCCAGCAGTCCTAGGCCCTTGAACACTGAAGCTTTCTTT

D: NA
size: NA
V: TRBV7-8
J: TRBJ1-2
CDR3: CASSFMLYGYTF
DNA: TGTGCCAGCAGCTTTATGCTCTATGGCTACACCTTC

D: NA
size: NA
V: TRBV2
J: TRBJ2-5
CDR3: CASRASSTLRETQYF
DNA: TGTGCCAGCAGGGCATCGTCGACCCTGAGGGAGACCCAGTACTTC

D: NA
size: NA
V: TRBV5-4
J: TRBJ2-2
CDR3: CASTRSGNTGELFF
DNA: TGTGCCAGCACTCGGAGTGGCAACACCGGGGAGCTGTTTTTT

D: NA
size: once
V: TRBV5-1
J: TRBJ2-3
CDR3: CASLAEDTQYF
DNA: TGCGCCAGCTTGGCGGAGGATACGCAGTATTTT

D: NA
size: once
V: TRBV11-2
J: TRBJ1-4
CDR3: CASSQGGGPNNEKLFF
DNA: TGTGCCAGCAGCCAAGGGGGTGGACCGAATAATGAAAAACTGTTTTTT

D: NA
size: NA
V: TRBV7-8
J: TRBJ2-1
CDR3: CASSLNGNNHNEQFF
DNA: TGTGCCAGCAGCTTAAACGGGAATAACCACAATGAGCAGTTCTTC

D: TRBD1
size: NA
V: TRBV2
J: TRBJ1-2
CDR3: CASRDRGISGYTF
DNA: TGTGCCAGCAGGGACAGGGGGATCTCTGGCTACACCTTC

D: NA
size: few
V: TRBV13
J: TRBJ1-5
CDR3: CASSLGRSNQPQHF
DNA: TGTGCCAGCAGCTTAGGGAGAAGCAATCAGCCCCAGCATTTT

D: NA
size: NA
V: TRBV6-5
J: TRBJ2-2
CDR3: CASRSNTGELFF
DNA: TGTGCCAGCAGGAGTAACACCGGGGAGCTGTTTTTT

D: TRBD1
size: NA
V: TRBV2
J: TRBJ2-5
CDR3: CASRTGGGETQYF
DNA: TGTGCCAGCAGGACAGGGGGCGGGGAGACCCAGTACTTC

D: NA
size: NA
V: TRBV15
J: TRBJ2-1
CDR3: CATSKTTSGTYNEQFF
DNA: TGTGCCACCAGCAAAACCACCTCCGGGACCTACAATGAGCAGTTCTTC

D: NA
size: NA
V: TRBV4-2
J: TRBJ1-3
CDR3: CASSPGRRSAGNTIYF
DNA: TGTGCCAGCAGCCCAGGAAGAAGGTCGGCTGGAAACACCATATATTTT

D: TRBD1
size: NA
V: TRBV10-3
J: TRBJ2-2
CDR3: CAISLKGQGNTGELFF
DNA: TGTGCCATCAGTCTCAAGGGACAGGGAAACACCGGGGAGCTGTTTTTT

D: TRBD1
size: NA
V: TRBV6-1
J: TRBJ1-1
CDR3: CASSEFGTGSTEAFF
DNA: TGTGCCAGCAGTGAATTCGGGACAGGGTCGACTGAAGCTTTCTTT

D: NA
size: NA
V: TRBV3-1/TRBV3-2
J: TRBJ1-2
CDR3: CASSEGTTHGYTF
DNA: TGTGCCAGCAGCGAAGGGACTACCCATGGCTACACCTTC

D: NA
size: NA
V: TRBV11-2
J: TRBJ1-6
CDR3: CASSLESGNSPLHF
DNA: TGTGCCAGCAGCTTAGAGTCAGGGAATTCACCCCTCCACTTT

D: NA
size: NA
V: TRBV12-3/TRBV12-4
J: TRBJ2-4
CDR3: CASSPPGPDIQYF
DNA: TGTGCCAGCAGCCCCCCTGGGCCGGACATTCAGTACTTC

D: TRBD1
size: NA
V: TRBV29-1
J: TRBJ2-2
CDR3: CSVKGAQSTGELFF
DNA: TGCAGCGTTAAGGGGGCGCAGTCTACCGGGGAGCTGTTTTTT

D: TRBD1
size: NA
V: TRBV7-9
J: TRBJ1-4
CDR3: CASSQARQGTNEKLFF
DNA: TGTGCCAGCAGCCAGGCCCGACAGGGAACTAATGAAAAACTGTTTTTT

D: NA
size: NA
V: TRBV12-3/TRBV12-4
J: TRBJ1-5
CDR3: CASSTLEAQPQHF
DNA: TGTGCCAGCAGCACCCTTGAAGCCCAGCCCCAGCATTTT

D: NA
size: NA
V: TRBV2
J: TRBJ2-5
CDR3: CASRQRTTPETQYF
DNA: TGTGCCAGCAGGCAGAGGACCACCCCAGAGACCCAGTACTTC

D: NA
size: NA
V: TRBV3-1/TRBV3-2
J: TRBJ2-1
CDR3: CASSQDLGAHNEQFF
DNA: TGTGCCAGCAGCCAAGACCTGGGGGCGCACAATGAGCAGTTCTTC

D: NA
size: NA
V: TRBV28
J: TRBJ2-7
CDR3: CASTPGEWTTYEQYF
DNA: TGTGCCAGCACTCCAGGGGAATGGACTACCTACGAGCAGTACTTC

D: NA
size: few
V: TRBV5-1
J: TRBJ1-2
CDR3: CASSLDQADGYTF
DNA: TGCGCCAGCAGCTTGGATCAGGCGGATGGCTACACCTTC

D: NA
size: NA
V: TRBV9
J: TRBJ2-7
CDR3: CASSVGSKYEQYF
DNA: TGTGCCAGCAGCGTAGGGTCCAAGTACGAGCAGTACTTC

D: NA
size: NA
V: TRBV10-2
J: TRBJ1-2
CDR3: CASSETGRSYGYTF
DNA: TGCGCCAGCAGTGAGACAGGCCGATCCTATGGCTACACCTTC

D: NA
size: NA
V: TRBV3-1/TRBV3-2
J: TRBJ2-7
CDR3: CASSQEGSEQYF
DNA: TGTGCCAGCAGCCAAGAGGGGTCCGAGCAGTACTTC

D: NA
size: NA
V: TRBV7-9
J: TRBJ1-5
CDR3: CASTPGGSNQPQHF
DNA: TGTGCCAGCACCCCGGGGGGTAGCAATCAGCCCCAGCATTTT

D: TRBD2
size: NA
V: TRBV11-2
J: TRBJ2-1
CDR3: CASSFLGTISYNEQFF
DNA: TGTGCCAGCAGCTTTCTCGGGACTATCTCCTACAATGAGCAGTTCTTC

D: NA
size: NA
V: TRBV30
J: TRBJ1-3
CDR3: CAWRGYNSGNTIYF
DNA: TGTGCCTGGAGGGGGTATAACTCTGGAAACACCATATATTTT

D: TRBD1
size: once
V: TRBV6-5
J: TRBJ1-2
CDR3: CASSPGTGSSYGYTF
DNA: TGTGCCAGCAGTCCCGGGACAGGGTCTTCTTATGGCTACACCTTC

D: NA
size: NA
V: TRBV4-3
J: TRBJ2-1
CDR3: CASSQVEQGYNEQFF
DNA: TGCGCCAGCAGCCAGGTTGAACAGGGATACAATGAGCAGTTCTTC